This T cell receptor (beta chain) was recorded in a study of human T cells and chemical hapten exposure. Study background: Doses of diphenylcyclopropenone went to the patients' scalps weekly throughout the approximately 24-week study. 0.01% DPC was applied to the upper back in patch tests, which were read at 6 days.

Trimming took 10 bases from V and 10 from J, leaving 16 bases between them. Germline assignment: CDR1 MNHNY and CDR2 SVGAGI (reference sequence). This CDR3 spans 11 amino acids. This clonotype was recorded many times. Its antigen is as yet unknown. TCRdb re-called the RACE reads with MiXCR, one entry per CDR3 protein. Among about 35,000 distinct CDR3 sequences listed, 5% to 8% were seen once. Time point reported: patch test 1, 2 weeks after DPC sensitization. The treatment here: therapeutic diphenylcyclopropenone sensitization with weekly scalp DPC. Before extraction, the whole blood was not fractionated, and total RNA was taken from it. Study-wide findings and caveats: The number of TCRs over 1 in 1000 frequency stayed unchanged after DPC.

The sequence derives from a woman aged 25 to 39 with alopecia areata. Some clones in this sample may be carry-over from other donors' samples. Sample: whole blood, taken in connection with sensitization to the hapten diphenylcyclopropenone (DPC). V is TRBV6-6 and J is TRBJ1-1; weak D call: TRBD1 (5 bases). The CDR3 here is CATTSGSLAFF. The CDR3 region has the DNA TGTGCCACGACGTCAGGGAGTTTAGCTTTCTTT.